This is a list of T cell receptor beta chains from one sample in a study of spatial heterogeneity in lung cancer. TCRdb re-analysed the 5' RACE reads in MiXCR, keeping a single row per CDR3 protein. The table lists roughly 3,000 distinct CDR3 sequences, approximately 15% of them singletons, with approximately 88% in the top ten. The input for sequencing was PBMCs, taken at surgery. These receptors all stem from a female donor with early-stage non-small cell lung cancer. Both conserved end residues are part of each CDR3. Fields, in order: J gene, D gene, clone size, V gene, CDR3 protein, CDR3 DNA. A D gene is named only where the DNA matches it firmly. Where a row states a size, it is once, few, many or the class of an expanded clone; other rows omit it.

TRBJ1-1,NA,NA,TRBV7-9,CASSLQGVEAFF,TGTGCCAGCAGCTTACAGGGTGTTGAAGCTTTCTTT
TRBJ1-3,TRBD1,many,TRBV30,CACLTGAGNTIYF,TGTGCCTGCCTGACAGGGGCCGGAAACACCATATATTTT
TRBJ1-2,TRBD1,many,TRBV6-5,CASSWTGEGYTF,TGTGCCAGCAGCTGGACAGGGGAAGGCTACACCTTC
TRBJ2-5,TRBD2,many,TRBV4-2,CASSLATSGEETQYF,TGTGCCAGCAGCCTAGCGACTAGCGGGGAAGAGACCCAGTACTTC
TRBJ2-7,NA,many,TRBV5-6,CASSPRLGEQYF,TGTGCCAGCAGCCCGCGACTAGGGGAGCAGTACTTC
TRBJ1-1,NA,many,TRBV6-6,CASSVGSAPFEAFF,TGTGCCAGCAGTGTCGGGTCCGCGCCATTTGAAGCTTTCTTT
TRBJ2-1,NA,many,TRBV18,CASSPGDDEQFF,TGTGCCAGCTCACCAGGGGACGATGAGCAGTTCTTC
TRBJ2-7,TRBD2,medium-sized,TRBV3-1,CASSQDLGEGLGEQYF,TGTGCCAGCAGCCAAGATTTGGGGGAGGGCCTGGGCGAGCAGTACTTC
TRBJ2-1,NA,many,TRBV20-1,CSAPSSYNEQFF,TGCAGTGCCCCTAGCTCCTACAATGAGCAGTTCTTC
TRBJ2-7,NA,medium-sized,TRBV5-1,CASSLNGNYEQYF,TGCGCCAGCAGCTTGAACGGAAACTACGAGCAGTACTTC
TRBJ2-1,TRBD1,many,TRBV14,CASSLYGGTGLFF,TGTGCCAGCAGCTTGTATGGTGGGACAGGGCTGTTCTTC
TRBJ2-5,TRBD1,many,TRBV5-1,CASSLTGGAGETQYF,TGCGCCAGCAGCTTGACAGGGGGCGCGGGAGAGACCCAGTACTTC
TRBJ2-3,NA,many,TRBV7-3,CASSLARVDTQYF,TGTGCCAGCAGCCTCGCCCGGGTAGATACGCAGTATTTT
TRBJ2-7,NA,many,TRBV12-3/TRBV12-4,CASSPGGGEQYF,TGTGCCAGCAGCCCCGGGGGCGGTGAGCAGTACTTC
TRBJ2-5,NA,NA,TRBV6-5,CASCRETGETQYF,TGTGCCAGCTGTCGGGAGACAGGGGAGACCCAGTACTTC
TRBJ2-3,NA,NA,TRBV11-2,CASSLGTNTDTQYF,TGTGCCAGCAGCTTAGGGACTAACACAGATACGCAGTATTTT
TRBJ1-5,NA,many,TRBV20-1,CSARDPPQGSNQPQHF,TGCAGTGCTAGAGATCCCCCACAAGGGAGCAATCAGCCCCAGCATTTT
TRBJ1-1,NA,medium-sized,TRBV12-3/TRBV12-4,CASSLAGVGTEAFF,TGTGCCAGCAGTTTAGCAGGGGTTGGGACTGAAGCTTTCTTT
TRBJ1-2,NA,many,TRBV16,CASSQSSSQPYGYTF,TGTGCCAGCAGCCAATCGTCTTCCCAGCCTTATGGCTACACCTTC
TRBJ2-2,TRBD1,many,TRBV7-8,CASSTTGEIGELFF,TGTGCCAGCAGTACTACAGGGGAGATTGGGGAGCTGTTTTTT
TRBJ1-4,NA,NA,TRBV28,CASDSLGEKLFF,TGTGCCAGCGACTCGTTGGGGGAAAAACTGTTTTTT
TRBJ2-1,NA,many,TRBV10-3,CAIRGASAVNEQFF,TGTGCCATCAGGGGAGCTAGCGCTGTCAATGAGCAGTTCTTC
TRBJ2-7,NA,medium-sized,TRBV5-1,CASSYKDSSYEQYF,TGCGCCAGCAGCTACAAGGACAGTTCCTACGAGCAGTACTTC
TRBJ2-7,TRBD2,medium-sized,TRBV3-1,CASSQDWTSGVYEQYF,TGTGCCAGCAGCCAAGATTGGACTAGCGGGGTCTACGAGCAGTACTTC
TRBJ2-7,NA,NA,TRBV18,CASASPGLFYEQYF,TGTGCCAGCGCGTCGCCAGGACTTTTCTACGAGCAGTACTTC
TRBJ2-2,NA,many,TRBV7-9,CASRVLEGELFF,TGTGCCAGCAGGGTTCTCGAAGGGGAGCTGTTTTTT
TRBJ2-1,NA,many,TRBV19,CASSSRGSGVNNEQFF,TGTGCCAGTAGTTCCCGTGGGAGCGGAGTGAACAATGAGCAGTTCTTC
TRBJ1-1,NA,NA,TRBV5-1,CASSTGNTEAFF,TGCGCCAGCAGTACAGGTAACACTGAAGCTTTCTTT
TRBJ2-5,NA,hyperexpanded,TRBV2,CASLYQGSETQYF,TGTGCCAGCCTCTACCAGGGCTCGGAGACCCAGTACTTC
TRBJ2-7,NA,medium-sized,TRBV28,CASSFRGFYEQYF,TGTGCCAGCAGTTTCAGGGGTTTTTACGAGCAGTACTTC
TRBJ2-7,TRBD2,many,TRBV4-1,CASSQHLLAGPYEQYF,TGCGCCAGCAGCCAGCATCTCCTAGCGGGGCCATACGAGCAGTACTTC
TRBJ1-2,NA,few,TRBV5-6,CASSFDIYGYTF,TGTGCCAGCAGTTTTGACATCTATGGCTACACCTTC
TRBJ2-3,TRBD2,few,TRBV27,CATSGGGSDTQYF,TGTGCGACTAGCGGAGGGGGTTCAGATACGCAGTATTTT
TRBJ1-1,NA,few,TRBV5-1,CASSLDRVNTEAFF,TGCGCCAGCAGCTTGGACCGGGTGAACACTGAAGCTTTCTTT
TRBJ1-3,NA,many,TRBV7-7,CASSAGTAGNTIYF,TGTGCCAGCAGCGCAGGGACGGCTGGAAACACCATATATTTT